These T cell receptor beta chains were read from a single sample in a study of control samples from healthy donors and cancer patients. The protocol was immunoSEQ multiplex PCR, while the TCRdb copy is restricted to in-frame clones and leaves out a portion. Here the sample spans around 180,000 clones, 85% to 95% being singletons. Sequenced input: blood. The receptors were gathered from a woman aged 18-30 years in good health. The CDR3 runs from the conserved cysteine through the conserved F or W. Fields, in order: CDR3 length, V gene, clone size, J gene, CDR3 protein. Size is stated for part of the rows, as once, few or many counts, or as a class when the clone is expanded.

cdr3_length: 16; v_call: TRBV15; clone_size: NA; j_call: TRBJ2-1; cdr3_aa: CATSRDGSGRAIEQFF
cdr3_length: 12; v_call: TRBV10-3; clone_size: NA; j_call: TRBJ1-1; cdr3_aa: CAIRRGNTEAFF
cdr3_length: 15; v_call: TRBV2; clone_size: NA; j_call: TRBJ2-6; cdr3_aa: CASRESTGGANVLTF
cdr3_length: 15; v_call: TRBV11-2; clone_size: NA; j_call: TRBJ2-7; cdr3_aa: CASSRTGTTSYEQYF
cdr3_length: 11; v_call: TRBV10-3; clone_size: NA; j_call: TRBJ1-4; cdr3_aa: CAVGINEKLFF
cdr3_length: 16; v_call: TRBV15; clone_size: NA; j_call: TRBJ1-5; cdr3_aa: CATSEGRTVSNQPQHF
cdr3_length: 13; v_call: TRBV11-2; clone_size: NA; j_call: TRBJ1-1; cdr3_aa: CASSSTGYTEAFF
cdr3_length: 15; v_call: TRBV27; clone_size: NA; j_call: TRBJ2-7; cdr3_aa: CASRPQDRYSYEQYF
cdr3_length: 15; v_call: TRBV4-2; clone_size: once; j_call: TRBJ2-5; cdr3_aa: CASSQSRDRKETQYF
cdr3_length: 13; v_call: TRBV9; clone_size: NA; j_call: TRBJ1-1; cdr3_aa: CASSPQQNTEAFF
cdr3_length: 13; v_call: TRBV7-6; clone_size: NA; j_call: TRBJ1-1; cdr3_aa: CASSLEEGSEAFF
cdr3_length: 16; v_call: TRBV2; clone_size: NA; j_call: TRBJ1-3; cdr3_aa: CASSEVQAWAGNTIYF
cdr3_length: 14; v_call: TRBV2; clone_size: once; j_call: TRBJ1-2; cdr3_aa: CASSVRGPAYGYTF
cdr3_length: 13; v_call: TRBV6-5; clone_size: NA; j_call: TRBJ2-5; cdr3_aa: CASSLDRGPVPDF
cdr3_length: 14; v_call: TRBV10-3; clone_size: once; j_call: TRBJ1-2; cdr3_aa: CAISRDREGNGYTF
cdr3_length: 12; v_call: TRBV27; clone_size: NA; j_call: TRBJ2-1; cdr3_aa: CASGTTYNEQFF
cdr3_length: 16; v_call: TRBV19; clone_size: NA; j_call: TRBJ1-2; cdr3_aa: CASSIVAAGEFYGYTF
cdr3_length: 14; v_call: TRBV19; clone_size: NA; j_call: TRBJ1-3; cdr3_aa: CASSNRDPGNTIYF
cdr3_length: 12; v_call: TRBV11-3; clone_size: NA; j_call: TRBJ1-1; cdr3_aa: CASSYDGVEAFF
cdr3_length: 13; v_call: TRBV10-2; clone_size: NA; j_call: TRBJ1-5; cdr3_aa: CASSVGLSPPQHF
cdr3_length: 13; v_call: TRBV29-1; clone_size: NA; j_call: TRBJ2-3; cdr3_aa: CSVGGSSTGTQYF
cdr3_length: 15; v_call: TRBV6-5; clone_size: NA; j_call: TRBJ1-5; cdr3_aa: CASKSSGGGNQPQHF
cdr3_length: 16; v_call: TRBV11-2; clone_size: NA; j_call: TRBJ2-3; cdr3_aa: CASSLVGGGAGDTQYF
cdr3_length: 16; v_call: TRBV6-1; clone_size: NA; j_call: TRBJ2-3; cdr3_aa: CASSEKREPSADTQYF
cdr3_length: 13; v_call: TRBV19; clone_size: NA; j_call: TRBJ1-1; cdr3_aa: CASNGRRGPEAFF
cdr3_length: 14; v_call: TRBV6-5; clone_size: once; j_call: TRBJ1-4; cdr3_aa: CASSFAGANEKLFF
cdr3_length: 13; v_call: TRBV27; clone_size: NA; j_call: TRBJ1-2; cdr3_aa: CASSPRPNYGYTF
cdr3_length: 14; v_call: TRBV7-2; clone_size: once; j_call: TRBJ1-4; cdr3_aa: CASSLGQGNGKLFF
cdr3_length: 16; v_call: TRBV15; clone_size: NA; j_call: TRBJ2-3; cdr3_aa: CATSREDADGTDTQYF
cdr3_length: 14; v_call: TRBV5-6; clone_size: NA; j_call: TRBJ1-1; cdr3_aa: CASRGGPMNTEAFF
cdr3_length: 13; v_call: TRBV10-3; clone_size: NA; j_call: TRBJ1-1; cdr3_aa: CASGQGEDTEAFF
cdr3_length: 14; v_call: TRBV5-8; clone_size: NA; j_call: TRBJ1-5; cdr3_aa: CASSLRGGNQPQHF
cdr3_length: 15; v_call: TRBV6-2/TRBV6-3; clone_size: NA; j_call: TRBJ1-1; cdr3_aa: CASSYSLRGAKGAFF
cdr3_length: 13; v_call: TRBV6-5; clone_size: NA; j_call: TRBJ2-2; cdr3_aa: CASSRQGTGELFF
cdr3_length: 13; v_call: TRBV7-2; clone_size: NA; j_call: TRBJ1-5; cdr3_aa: CASSLSNNQPQHF
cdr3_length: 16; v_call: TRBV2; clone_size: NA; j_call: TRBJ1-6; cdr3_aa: CASSELGGRYNSPLHF
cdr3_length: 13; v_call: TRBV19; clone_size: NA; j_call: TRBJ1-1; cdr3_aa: CASSIARNTEAFF
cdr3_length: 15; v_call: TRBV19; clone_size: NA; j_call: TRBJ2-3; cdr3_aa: CASSAVSGTGDTQYF
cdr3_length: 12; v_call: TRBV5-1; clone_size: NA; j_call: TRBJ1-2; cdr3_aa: CASSPDNYGYTF
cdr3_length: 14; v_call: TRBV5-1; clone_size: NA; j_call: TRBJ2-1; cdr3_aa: CASSFGPSYNEQFF
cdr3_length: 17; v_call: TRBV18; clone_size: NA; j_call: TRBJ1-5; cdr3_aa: CASSPTPQGYSNQPQHF
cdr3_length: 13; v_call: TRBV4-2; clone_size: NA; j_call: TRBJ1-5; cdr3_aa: CASSQEGIQPQHF
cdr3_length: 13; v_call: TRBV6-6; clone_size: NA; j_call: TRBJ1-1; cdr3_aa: CASSYKGGDEAFF
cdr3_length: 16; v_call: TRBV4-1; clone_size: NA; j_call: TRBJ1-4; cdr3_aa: CASSQSWQGAGEKLFF
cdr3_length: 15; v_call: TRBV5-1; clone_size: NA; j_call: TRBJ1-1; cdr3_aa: CASSQGHLANPEAFF
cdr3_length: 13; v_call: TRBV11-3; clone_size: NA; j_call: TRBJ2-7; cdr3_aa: CASGEGAVYEQYF
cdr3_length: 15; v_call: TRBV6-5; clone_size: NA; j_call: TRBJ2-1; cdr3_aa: CASSYGLAGKSEQFF
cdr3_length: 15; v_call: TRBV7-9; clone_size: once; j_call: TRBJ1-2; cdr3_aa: CASSLAGDRVYGYTF
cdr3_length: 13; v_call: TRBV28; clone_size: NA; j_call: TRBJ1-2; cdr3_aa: CASSSQGSYGYTF
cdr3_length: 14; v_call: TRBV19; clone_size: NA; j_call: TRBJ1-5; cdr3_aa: CASRRMTPGRPQHF
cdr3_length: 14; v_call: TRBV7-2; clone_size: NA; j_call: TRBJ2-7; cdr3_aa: CASSPSGGSYEQYF
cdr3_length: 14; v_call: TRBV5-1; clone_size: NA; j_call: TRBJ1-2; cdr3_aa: CASSSGQGAYGYTF
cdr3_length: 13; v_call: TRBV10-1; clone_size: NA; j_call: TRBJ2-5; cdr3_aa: CASSGSRGETQYF
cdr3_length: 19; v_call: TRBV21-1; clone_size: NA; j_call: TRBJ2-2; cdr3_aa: CASSKAFRRLTKNTGELFF
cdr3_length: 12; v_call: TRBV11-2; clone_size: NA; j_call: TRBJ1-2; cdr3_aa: CASSRQNYGYTF
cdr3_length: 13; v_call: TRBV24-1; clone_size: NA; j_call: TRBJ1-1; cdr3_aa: CATSDFDNTEAFF
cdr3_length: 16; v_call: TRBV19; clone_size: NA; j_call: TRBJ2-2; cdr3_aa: CASSDYRLMNTGELFF
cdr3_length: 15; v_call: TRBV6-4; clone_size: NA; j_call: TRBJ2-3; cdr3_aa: CASSDESASTDTQYF